A selection of T cell receptor beta chains follows, all from one sample in a study of blood T cell repertoires in COVID-19. The assay was immunoSEQ multiplex PCR, and TCRdb's table has in-frame clones only and misses some. This table holds about 89,000 clones, 70% to 85% found once. Sequencing input: peripheral blood. These receptors came from a man between 65 and 85 years old with acute or convalescent COVID-19. The CDR3 runs from the conserved cysteine through the conserved F or W. The order of the fields is D gene, V gene, CDR3 length, clone size, J gene, CDR3 protein, CDR3 DNA. D genes are given only for firm matches. Size values are once, few and many counts, or a class for expanded clones, and some rows have none.

D gene: TRBD1; V gene: TRBV30; CDR3 length: 14; clone size: NA; J gene: TRBJ2-7; CDR3 protein: CAWSDGQGADEQYF; CDR3 DNA: TGTGCCTGGAGTGATGGACAGGGGGCCGACGAGCAGTACTTC
D gene: TRBD1; V gene: TRBV27; CDR3 length: 15; clone size: NA; J gene: TRBJ1-6; CDR3 protein: CASSDQGARNSPLHF; CDR3 DNA: TGTGCCAGCAGTGATCAGGGGGCTAGGAATTCACCCCTCCACTTT
D gene: NA; V gene: TRBV6-4; CDR3 length: 16; clone size: many; J gene: TRBJ2-7; CDR3 protein: CATPWARAGWILEQYF; CDR3 DNA: TGTGCCACTCCATGGGCCCGGGCAGGGTGGATTCTCGAGCAGTACTTC
D gene: TRBD1; V gene: TRBV4-1; CDR3 length: 19; clone size: NA; J gene: TRBJ1-5; CDR3 protein: CASSQVPGQGTRYGQPQHF; CDR3 DNA: TGCGCCAGCAGCCAGGTCCCGGGACAGGGAACAAGATACGGTCAGCCCCAGCATTTT
D gene: TRBD1; V gene: TRBV7-6; CDR3 length: 15; clone size: NA; J gene: TRBJ2-5; CDR3 protein: CASSPWTGLKETQYF; CDR3 DNA: TGTGCCAGCAGCCCATGGACAGGGCTTAAGGAGACCCAGTACTTC
D gene: NA; V gene: TRBV7-9; CDR3 length: 15; clone size: NA; J gene: TRBJ1-6; CDR3 protein: CASSLAQGRNSPLHF; CDR3 DNA: TGTGCCAGCAGCTTAGCGCAGGGCCGGAATTCACCCCTCCACTTT
D gene: NA; V gene: TRBV6-5; CDR3 length: 15; clone size: few; J gene: TRBJ1-2; CDR3 protein: CASSPPPAGRIGYTF; CDR3 DNA: TGTGCCAGCAGTCCACCCCCGGCCGGGAGAATTGGCTACACCTTC
D gene: NA; V gene: TRBV7-9; CDR3 length: 13; clone size: NA; J gene: TRBJ2-1; CDR3 protein: CASSLGNEDEQFF; CDR3 DNA: TGTGCCAGCAGCTTAGGGAACGAGGATGAGCAGTTCTTC
D gene: NA; V gene: TRBV7-9; CDR3 length: 13; clone size: NA; J gene: TRBJ1-4; CDR3 protein: CASRALTNEKLFF; CDR3 DNA: TGTGCCAGCAGAGCCTTAACTAATGAAAAACTGTTTTTT
D gene: NA; V gene: TRBV20-1; CDR3 length: 14; clone size: few; J gene: TRBJ1-5; CDR3 protein: CSASWGSGDQPQHF; CDR3 DNA: TGCAGTGCTAGTTGGGGCTCGGGGGACCAGCCCCAGCATTTT
D gene: NA; V gene: TRBV28; CDR3 length: 15; clone size: NA; J gene: TRBJ2-1; CDR3 protein: CASITGGASYNEQFF; CDR3 DNA: TGTGCCAGCATAACGGGTGGAGCATCCTACAATGAGCAGTTCTTC
D gene: TRBD2; V gene: TRBV5-1; CDR3 length: 15; clone size: few; J gene: TRBJ2-2; CDR3 protein: CASSSAGLNTGELFF; CDR3 DNA: TGCGCCAGCAGCTCAGCGGGACTCAACACCGGGGAGCTGTTTTTT
D gene: NA; V gene: TRBV29-1; CDR3 length: 13; clone size: NA; J gene: TRBJ1-5; CDR3 protein: CSVSQGSNQPQHF; CDR3 DNA: TGCAGCGTTTCACAGGGAAGCAATCAGCCCCAGCATTTT
D gene: NA; V gene: TRBV7-8; CDR3 length: 15; clone size: NA; J gene: TRBJ2-2; CDR3 protein: CASSLAFLNTGELFF; CDR3 DNA: TGTGCCAGCAGCTTAGCGTTCTTAAACACCGGGGAGCTGTTTTTT
D gene: NA; V gene: TRBV20-1; CDR3 length: 10; clone size: few; J gene: TRBJ2-1; CDR3 protein: CSAAQNEQFF; CDR3 DNA: TGCAGTGCGGCACAGAATGAGCAGTTCTTC
D gene: TRBD1; V gene: TRBV7-8; CDR3 length: 15; clone size: NA; J gene: TRBJ1-3; CDR3 protein: CASSGDRVIGNTIYF; CDR3 DNA: TGTGCCAGCAGCGGCGACAGGGTCATTGGAAACACCATATATTTT
D gene: NA; V gene: TRBV28; CDR3 length: 17; clone size: NA; J gene: TRBJ1-1; CDR3 protein: CASSWSPGVKVNTEAFF; CDR3 DNA: TGTGCCAGCAGTTGGTCCCCAGGGGTTAAGGTGAACACTGAAGCTTTCTTT
D gene: TRBD1; V gene: TRBV7-9; CDR3 length: 16; clone size: NA; J gene: TRBJ1-3; CDR3 protein: CASSGRQGAGGNTIYF; CDR3 DNA: TGTGCCAGCAGCGGGCGTCAGGGGGCAGGTGGAAACACCATATATTTT
D gene: NA; V gene: TRBV29-1; CDR3 length: 14; clone size: NA; J gene: TRBJ2-5; CDR3 protein: CSVEITIPAETQYF; CDR3 DNA: TGCAGCGTTGAAATTACTATTCCGGCAGAGACCCAGTACTTC
D gene: TRBD2; V gene: TRBV10-1; CDR3 length: 15; clone size: NA; J gene: TRBJ2-7; CDR3 protein: CASTTYRLAGGEQYF; CDR3 DNA: TGCGCCAGCACCACTTACAGACTAGCGGGAGGCGAGCAGTACTTC
D gene: NA; V gene: TRBV6-1; CDR3 length: 14; clone size: NA; J gene: TRBJ2-3; CDR3 protein: CASSEAGLLDTQYF; CDR3 DNA: TGTGCCAGCAGTGAGGCGGGGCTATTAGATACGCAGTATTTT
D gene: NA; V gene: TRBV9; CDR3 length: 16; clone size: NA; J gene: TRBJ2-3; CDR3 protein: CASSVDGRGNTDTQYF; CDR3 DNA: TGTGCCAGCAGCGTAGACGGCAGGGGAAACACAGATACGCAGTATTTT
D gene: TRBD1; V gene: TRBV7-9; CDR3 length: 15; clone size: NA; J gene: TRBJ1-2; CDR3 protein: CASSSPEGAVYGYTF; CDR3 DNA: TGTGCCAGCAGCTCCCCGGAGGGGGCAGTATATGGCTACACCTTC
D gene: NA; V gene: TRBV15; CDR3 length: 18; clone size: NA; J gene: TRBJ1-5; CDR3 protein: CATSRDYELAGKNQPQHF; CDR3 DNA: TGTGCCACCAGCAGAGACTACGAACTGGCAGGGAAAAATCAGCCCCAGCATTTT
D gene: NA; V gene: TRBV5-5; CDR3 length: 14; clone size: NA; J gene: TRBJ2-3; CDR3 protein: CASSFDPTTDTQYF; CDR3 DNA: TGTGCCAGCAGCTTTGATCCTACCACAGATACGCAGTATTTT
D gene: TRBD2; V gene: TRBV7-8; CDR3 length: 18; clone size: NA; J gene: TRBJ2-6; CDR3 protein: CASSLGGGKSPGANVLTF; CDR3 DNA: TGTGCCAGCAGCTTAGGCGGGGGAAAGTCGCCTGGGGCCAACGTCCTGACTTTC
D gene: TRBD1; V gene: TRBV9; CDR3 length: 15; clone size: once; J gene: TRBJ2-3; CDR3 protein: CASSVGQGPPDTQYF; CDR3 DNA: TGTGCCAGCAGCGTAGGACAGGGGCCCCCAGATACGCAGTATTTT
D gene: TRBD2; V gene: TRBV7-2; CDR3 length: 16; clone size: once; J gene: TRBJ2-3; CDR3 protein: CASRSGLAVSTDTQYF; CDR3 DNA: TGTGCCAGCCGCTCGGGACTAGCGGTTAGCACAGATACGCAGTATTTT
D gene: NA; V gene: TRBV19; CDR3 length: 13; clone size: NA; J gene: TRBJ2-1; CDR3 protein: CASSGNYYNEQFF; CDR3 DNA: TGTGCCAGTAGTGGCAATTACTACAATGAGCAGTTCTTC
D gene: NA; V gene: TRBV6-5; CDR3 length: 14; clone size: NA; J gene: TRBJ2-2; CDR3 protein: CASGDERGTGELFF; CDR3 DNA: TGTGCCAGCGGAGACGAAAGGGGCACCGGGGAGCTGTTTTTT
D gene: NA; V gene: TRBV7-2; CDR3 length: 14; clone size: NA; J gene: TRBJ2-2; CDR3 protein: CASSLVPDTGELFF; CDR3 DNA: TGTGCCAGCAGCTTAGTTCCAGACACCGGGGAGCTGTTTTTT
D gene: NA; V gene: TRBV11-2; CDR3 length: 14; clone size: NA; J gene: TRBJ1-1; CDR3 protein: CASSLGQDTMEAFF; CDR3 DNA: TGTGCCAGCAGCTTAGGACAGGATACGATGGAAGCTTTCTTT
D gene: TRBD1; V gene: TRBV5-4; CDR3 length: 17; clone size: NA; J gene: TRBJ1-2; CDR3 protein: CASSPDPTGALNYGYTF; CDR3 DNA: TGTGCCAGCAGCCCCGACCCGACAGGGGCACTTAACTATGGCTACACCTTC
D gene: NA; V gene: TRBV3-1/TRBV3-2; CDR3 length: 13; clone size: few; J gene: TRBJ1-2; CDR3 protein: CASSRAGAYGYTF; CDR3 DNA: TGTGCCAGCAGCCGAGCAGGGGCCTATGGCTACACCTTC
D gene: NA; V gene: TRBV27; CDR3 length: 12; clone size: NA; J gene: TRBJ2-7; CDR3 protein: CASSCQRCEQYF; CDR3 DNA: TGTGCCAGCAGTTGCCAGCGATGCGAGCAGTACTTC
D gene: NA; V gene: TRBV28; CDR3 length: 15; clone size: NA; J gene: TRBJ1-2; CDR3 protein: CASSLWTEVNYGYTF; CDR3 DNA: TGTGCCAGCAGTTTGTGGACAGAAGTTAACTATGGCTACACCTTC
D gene: NA; V gene: TRBV18; CDR3 length: 14; clone size: NA; J gene: TRBJ1-2; CDR3 protein: CASSPGTQNYGYTF; CDR3 DNA: TGTGCCAGCTCACCGGGGACACAAAACTATGGCTACACCTTC
D gene: TRBD1; V gene: TRBV5-8; CDR3 length: 13; clone size: NA; J gene: TRBJ1-1; CDR3 protein: CASSRRTGAEAFF; CDR3 DNA: TGTGCCAGCAGCAGACGGACAGGGGCTGAAGCTTTCTTT
D gene: TRBD1; V gene: TRBV7-2; CDR3 length: 15; clone size: NA; J gene: TRBJ1-6; CDR3 protein: CASSSTGQGVSPLHF; CDR3 DNA: TGTGCCAGCAGCTCCACCGGACAGGGGGTTTCACCCCTCCACTTT
D gene: NA; V gene: TRBV3-1/TRBV3-2; CDR3 length: 14; clone size: NA; J gene: TRBJ1-1; CDR3 protein: CASSRNRANTEAFF; CDR3 DNA: TGTGCCAGCAGCCGGAACAGGGCGAACACTGAAGCTTTCTTT
D gene: NA; V gene: TRBV6-5; CDR3 length: 15; clone size: once; J gene: TRBJ2-3; CDR3 protein: CASSVREPSTDTQYF; CDR3 DNA: TGTGCCAGCAGCGTTCGGGAGCCGAGCACAGATACGCAGTATTTT
D gene: TRBD2; V gene: TRBV11-2; CDR3 length: 15; clone size: NA; J gene: TRBJ2-1; CDR3 protein: CASSPRLATHNEQFF; CDR3 DNA: TGTGCCAGCAGCCCGAGACTAGCGACTCACAATGAGCAGTTCTTC
D gene: TRBD2; V gene: TRBV18; CDR3 length: 17; clone size: NA; J gene: TRBJ2-1; CDR3 protein: CASSPRIAGESVDEQFF; CDR3 DNA: TGTGCCAGCTCACCGAGGATAGCGGGAGAAAGTGTCGATGAGCAGTTCTTC
D gene: NA; V gene: TRBV19; CDR3 length: 14; clone size: once; J gene: TRBJ2-1; CDR3 protein: CASSFSQAPNEQFF; CDR3 DNA: TGTGCCAGTAGCTTTTCTCAGGCTCCGAATGAGCAGTTCTTC
D gene: TRBD1; V gene: TRBV19; CDR3 length: 15; clone size: NA; J gene: TRBJ1-4; CDR3 protein: CASSTGQGGYEKLFF; CDR3 DNA: TGTGCCAGTAGTACGGGACAGGGAGGATATGAAAAACTGTTTTTT
D gene: NA; V gene: TRBV7-2; CDR3 length: 14; clone size: NA; J gene: TRBJ1-6; CDR3 protein: CASSFGGLNSPLHF; CDR3 DNA: TGTGCCAGCAGCTTTGGGGGCTTAAATTCACCCCTCCACTTT
D gene: NA; V gene: TRBV6-2/TRBV6-3; CDR3 length: 16; clone size: NA; J gene: TRBJ1-4; CDR3 protein: CASSYSPGRGDEKLFF; CDR3 DNA: TGTGCCAGCAGTTACTCCCCCGGGAGGGGGGACGAAAAACTGTTTTTT
D gene: TRBD2; V gene: TRBV5-1; CDR3 length: 15; clone size: NA; J gene: TRBJ2-3; CDR3 protein: CASGTSGYDTDTQYF; CDR3 DNA: TGCGCCAGCGGTACTAGCGGGTACGACACAGATACGCAGTATTTT
D gene: NA; V gene: TRBV9; CDR3 length: 14; clone size: NA; J gene: TRBJ2-3; CDR3 protein: CASSMRVFTDTQYF; CDR3 DNA: TGTGCCAGCAGCATGAGAGTCTTCACAGATACGCAGTATTTT
D gene: NA; V gene: TRBV4-1; CDR3 length: 18; clone size: NA; J gene: TRBJ2-1; CDR3 protein: CASSQHTIGTLSYNEQFF; CDR3 DNA: TGCGCCAGCAGCCAACATACCATCGGGACTCTCTCCTACAATGAGCAGTTCTTC
D gene: NA; V gene: TRBV21-1; CDR3 length: 14; clone size: NA; J gene: TRBJ1-2; CDR3 protein: CAAASWDSGCGYTF; CDR3 DNA: TGTGCAGCAGCCTCATGGGACTCGGGTTGTGGCTACACCTTC
D gene: NA; V gene: TRBV12-3/TRBV12-4; CDR3 length: 13; clone size: NA; J gene: TRBJ1-2; CDR3 protein: CASSPPSTAGYTF; CDR3 DNA: TGTGCCAGCAGTCCCCCCAGCACAGCTGGCTACACCTTC
D gene: NA; V gene: TRBV6-2/TRBV6-3; CDR3 length: 17; clone size: NA; J gene: TRBJ1-5; CDR3 protein: CASSYQITSGFHQPQHF; CDR3 DNA: TGTGCCAGCAGTTATCAGATAACTAGCGGATTTCATCAGCCCCAGCATTTT
D gene: NA; V gene: TRBV7-3; CDR3 length: 15; clone size: NA; J gene: TRBJ1-1; CDR3 protein: CASSLNIQASSEAFF; CDR3 DNA: TGTGCCAGCAGCTTAAATATTCAGGCAAGCTCTGAAGCTTTCTTT
D gene: TRBD1; V gene: TRBV3-1/TRBV3-2; CDR3 length: 13; clone size: NA; J gene: TRBJ2-2; CDR3 protein: CASRLQGPGELFF; CDR3 DNA: TGTGCCAGCAGACTACAGGGGCCCGGGGAGCTGTTTTTT
D gene: NA; V gene: TRBV6-5; CDR3 length: 13; clone size: NA; J gene: TRBJ1-1; CDR3 protein: CASSTQGNTEAFF; CDR3 DNA: TGTGCCAGCAGTACGCAGGGGAACACTGAAGCTTTCTTT
D gene: NA; V gene: TRBV10-3; CDR3 length: 14; clone size: NA; J gene: TRBJ1-6; CDR3 protein: CAISELFSNSPLHF; CDR3 DNA: TGTGCCATCAGTGAGTTATTCTCTAATTCACCCCTCCACTTT
D gene: TRBD1; V gene: TRBV6-4; CDR3 length: 16; clone size: NA; J gene: TRBJ1-1; CDR3 protein: CASSAGGQGAGTEAFF; CDR3 DNA: TGTGCCAGCAGTGCCGGAGGACAGGGGGCTGGCACTGAAGCTTTCTTT
D gene: NA; V gene: TRBV30; CDR3 length: 16; clone size: NA; J gene: TRBJ2-2; CDR3 protein: CAWTLGGGANTGELFF; CDR3 DNA: TGTGCCTGGACCTTAGGTGGAGGGGCGAACACCGGGGAGCTGTTTTTT